These 20 T cell receptor beta chains came from one sample sequenced in a study of T-cell memory formation after mild COVID-19. MiXCR was run by TCRdb on the 5' RACE reads, yielding one entry per CDR3 protein. The repertoire includes around 110,000 distinct CDR3 sequences, roughly 12% of them detected once, and 27% sits in the top ten. The sequencing sample was made of PBMCs or a T cell subset sorted from them (not recorded which). These receptors all stem from an adult woman who had mild COVID-19 (a few samples of this study predate the infection). Cell type and time point are not known.

The rearrangement links TRBV29-1 to TRBJ1-1; D is ambiguous. The CDR3 covers 14 residues. The germline CDR1 and CDR2 sequences are SQVTM and ANQGSEA. V lost 2 bases and J 4 bases, leaving 14 bases between the germline ends. The CDR3 coding sequence is TGCAGCGTTGAAAACCCCCGTCTTGTCACTGAAGCTTTCTTT. This translates into CSVENPRLVTEAFF.

This clonotype occurred many times. The chain recombines TRBV4-2 with TRBJ2-7; 8 nucleotides agree with TRBD2. J was trimmed by 1 base and V by 4 bases; bases with no gene match: 9. The V gene's germline CDR1 is LGHNA and CDR2 YNFKEQ. This CDR3 has 16 residues. CDR3 bases: TGTGCCAGCAGCCCGTTGACTAGCGCCGTATCCTACGAGCAGTACTTC. It codes for CASSPLTSAVSYEQYF.

The chain recombines TRBV19 with TRBJ2-2; no clear D gene. The CDR3 consists of 14 residues. Trimming removed 9 bases at V and 2 bases at J, with 13 bases between. The germline V gene has CDR1 LNHDA and CDR2 SQIVND (reference sequence). CDR3 in amino acids: CASGPVPNTGELFF. The CDR3 DNA reads as TGTGCCAGCGGTCCGGTTCCTAACACCGGGGAGCTGTTTTTT.

This clonotype was recorded only once. This chain connects TRBV6-2 or TRBV6-3 to TRBJ2-7; possibly TRBD2 for D (6 bases). There are 16 residues in the CDR3. The V end lost 3 bases, the J end lost 1 base, and 16 bases lay between the germline ends. The germline CDR1 and CDR2 sequences are MNHEY and SVGEGT. The CDR3 loop is CASSYSSGTPSYEQYF. Written as DNA, the CDR3 is TGTGCCAGCAGTTATTCCTCCGGGACTCCATCCTACGAGCAGTACTTC.

The rearrangement uses TRBV6-2 or TRBV6-3 and TRBJ2-1, with 10 bases lining up with TRBD1. The V and J ends lost 1 base and 14 bases, in that order; junction bases with no gene match: 5. In germline, CDR1 is MNHEY, CDR2 SVGEGT. The CDR3 has 13 residues. CDR3 sequence reads: CASSYYPGTGEFF. The CDR3 nucleotides are TGTGCCAGCAGTTACTATCCCGGGACAGGGGAGTTCTTC.

The CDR3 nucleotides are TGTGCCATCATTACAGGGGATCGGACTGAAGCTTTCTTT. Protein: CAIITGDRTEAFF. V and J are TRBV10-3 and TRBJ1-1; 7 positions match TRBD1. Germline loops: CDR1 ENHRY, CDR2 SYGVKD. V lost 7 bases, J lost 5 bases, and 7 bases stayed unmatched. The CDR3 extends over 13 amino acids.

This rearrangement joins TRBV6-6 to TRBJ1-2; 7 bases fit TRBD1. Germline lookup yields CDR1 MNHNY and CDR2 SVGAGI (reference sequence). The V gene end was trimmed by 2 bases and the J gene end by 8 bases; junction bases not matched to a gene: 11. The CDR3 contains 15 residues. The chain's CDR3 is CASSYEGDSSMGYTF. The DNA of the CDR3 is TGTGCCAGCAGTTACGAGGGGGACAGCTCTATGGGCTACACCTTC.

The CDR3 sequence: CASSPQDSQVVDGYTF. Here the CDR3 DNA reads TGTGCCAGCAGCCCGCAGGACAGCCAGGTTGTAGATGGCTACACCTTC. V is TRBV6-5 and J is TRBJ1-2; perhaps TRBD1 as D (6 bases). CDR1 MNHEY and CDR2 SVGAGI come from the germline V gene. There are 16 residues in the CDR3. Trimming cost V 6 bases and J 6 bases, with 23 bases left between them.

The chain employs TRBV7-9 and TRBJ1-6; a possible D gene is TRBD1 (6 bases). This CDR3 has 14 amino acids. V lost 5 bases to trimming and J lost 7 bases, with 12 bases between them. Germline values: CDR1 SEHNR, CDR2 FQNEAQ (reference sequence). CDR3 amino acids: CASSATGTNSPLHF. CDR3 nucleotide sequence: TGTGCCAGCAGCGCTACAGGGACGAATTCACCCCTCCACTTT.

The rearrangement joins TRBV5-4 to TRBJ1-1; possibly TRBD1 for D (5 bases). V was trimmed by 6 bases and J by 4 bases, leaving 25 bases between them. There are 17 residues in the CDR3. CDR1 and CDR2 from the germline V gene are SGHNT and YYREEE (reference sequence). CDR3 loop: CASTRGDMSGSSTEAFF. In DNA, the CDR3 is TGTGCCAGCACCCGGGGGGATATGTCAGGGTCGAGCACTGAAGCTTTCTTT.

The chain links TRBV11-2 to TRBJ2-1; TRBD2 matches 7 bases. CDR3 length: 14 amino acids. J lost 4 bases, V lost 6 bases, and 6 bases had no gene match. CDR1 and CDR2 from the germline V gene are SGHAT and FQNNGV. CDR3 bases: TGTGCCAGCAGTCCAAGCGGGAATTACAATGAGCAGTTCTTC. It specifies CASSPSGNYNEQFF.

Ten or more counts support this clonotype. The rearrangement joins TRBV7-6 to TRBJ2-7; 8 positions agree with TRBD2. With V trimmed by 0 bases and J by 3 bases, 1 base remained unmatched. The CDR3 runs to 14 residues. CDR1 and CDR2 from the germline V gene are SGHVS and FNYEAQ. The CDR3 sequence is CASSLATSGYEQYF. DNA of the CDR3: TGTGCCAGCAGCTTAGCAACTAGCGGCTACGAGCAGTACTTC.

This CDR3 reads CASSHRPGLRGNIQYF. In DNA, the CDR3 is TGCGCCAGCAGCCACCGACCAGGGCTACGAGGGAACATTCAGTACTTC. The V call is TRBV4-3, the J call TRBJ2-4; the D call may be TRBD1 or TRBD2 (5 bases each). The CDR3 consists of 16 residues. The V end lost 3 bases, the J end lost 7 bases, and 19 bases lay between the germline ends. The V gene's germline CDR1 is LGHNA and CDR2 YSLEER.

The chain links TRBV9 to TRBJ2-3; D gene unclear. Between the trimmed V and J ends, which lost 4 bases and 5 bases, there was a span of 8 bases. This CDR3 spans 12 amino acids. Germline loops: CDR1 SGDLS, CDR2 YYNGEE. This CDR3 is CASSQSLDTQYF. The CDR3 DNA is TGTGCCAGCAGCCAAAGCCTAGATACGCAGTATTTT.

In this sample, this clonotype turned up a few times. The rearrangement joins TRBV6-5 to TRBJ2-1; D is tentatively TRBD1 or TRBD2 (6 bases each). This CDR3 contains 15 residues. Germline V gene lookup returns CDR1 MNHEY and CDR2 SVGAGI. Trimming cost V 2 bases and J 6 bases, with 14 bases left between them. CDR3 bases: TGTGCCAGCAGTTACAACGACGGAGGGGGCAATGAGCAGTTCTTC. It codes for CASSYNDGGGNEQFF.

The chain joins TRBV4-1 to TRBJ2-7; tentatively, D is TRBD1 (5 bases). The CDR3 is 13 residues long. Germline-derived CDR1 and CDR2 are MGHRA and YSYEKL. V shed 3 bases and J shed 4 bases, with 10 bases lying between them. This CDR3 is CASSHLQDYEQYF. CDR3 bases: TGCGCCAGCAGCCACCTACAGGATTACGAGCAGTACTTC.

The table lists this clonotype with a few counts. The V and J genes are TRBV27 and TRBJ2-7; D possibly uses TRBD1 or TRBD2 (5 bases each). Germline V gene data show CDR1 as MNHEY and CDR2 as SMNVEV (reference sequence). V lost 6 bases and J 5 bases, leaving 14 bases between the germline ends. CDR3 length: 13 amino acids. The CDR3 reads CASSGTGYNEQYF. The CDR3 DNA follows: TGTGCCAGCAGCGGGACGGGGTACAACGAGCAGTACTTC.

The genes are TRBV7-2 and TRBJ1-1, with D perhaps TRBD1 (5 bases). The length of the CDR3 is 14 residues. The ends were cut back, 1 base at V and 3 bases at J, with 9 bases in the middle. The germline CDR1 and CDR2 sequences are SGHTA and FQGNSA. The DNA for the CDR3 is TGTGCCAGCAGCTTAGTGTGGGGGGACACTGAAGCTTTCTTT. This codes for CASSLVWGDTEAFF.

This clonotype was found a few times. The chain is built from TRBV27 and TRBJ1-2; D is unresolved. The CDR3 has 14 amino acids. Trimming took off 6 bases at V and 0 bases at J, with 11 bases between the two ends. Looked up from germline, CDR1 is MNHEY and CDR2 is SMNVEV (reference sequence). CDR3 DNA: TGTGCCAGCAGCCCCCGGTCCCCTAACTATGGCTACACCTTC. Amino acid sequence: CASSPRSPNYGYTF.

The chain employs TRBV6-2 or TRBV6-3 and TRBJ2-3, with D possibly matching TRBD2 (6 bases). CDR3 length: 14 amino acids. Trimming took off 2 bases at V and 6 bases at J, with 12 bases between the two ends. Per germline, CDR1 MNHEY and CDR2 SVGEGT. CDR3 coding DNA: TGTGCCAGCAGTTACGGACTACGAGGGGATACGCAGTATTTT. As protein: CASSYGLRGDTQYF.